The 27 T cell receptor beta chains listed next were all sequenced from one sample in a study of T cell responses to AZD1222 COVID-19 vaccine. Here immunoSEQ multiplex PCR was the method, and the copy in TCRdb shows in-frame clones only, minus some. The sample shows 90,000 to 150,000 clones, approximately 88% of them seen only once. The material sequenced was peripheral blood, taken on day 0 of AZD1222 vaccination. These receptors originate from an adult in good health.

The V gene is TRBV7-9, the J gene TRBJ2-3, with 8 bases matching TRBD2. Per germline, CDR1 SEHNR and CDR2 FQNEAQ (reference sequence). Trimming took 2 bases from V and 4 from J; bases not matched to a gene: 2. The CDR3 is 14 residues long. The CDR3 nucleotides are TGTGCCAGCAGCTTACGGGGGGGCGCAGATACGCAGTATTTT. Residues: CASSLRGGADTQYF. The full variable domain, rest sourced from reference TRBV7-9 and TRBJ2-3, is DTGVSQNPRHKITKRGQNVTFRCDPISEHNRLYWYRQTLGQGPEFLTYFQNEAQLEKSRLLSDRFSAERPKGSFSTLEIQRTEQGDSAMYLCASSLRGGADTQYFGPGTRLTVL.

The chain recombines TRBV27 with TRBJ2-3; 10 nucleotides agree with TRBD2. From germline, CDR1 is MNHEY and CDR2 SMNVEV (reference sequence). V was clipped by 5 bases and J by 5 bases; unmatched bases: 7. The CDR3 has 15 amino acids. For the CDR3, the DNA is TGTGCCAGCAGTCCAAGCGGGGGGGCCGGAGATACGCAGTATTTT. The encoded protein is CASSPSGGAGDTQYF.

In this sample, this clone turned up a few times. The chain links TRBV9 to TRBJ1-1; no definite D call. From germline, CDR1 is SGDLS and CDR2 YYNGEE. This CDR3 region has 13 residues. Trimming removed 0 bases at V and 3 bases at J, with 6 bases between. DNA of the CDR3: TGTGCCAGCAGCGTAGACGTGGACACTGAAGCTTTCTTT. As protein: CASSVDVDTEAFF.

This sequence joins TRBV5-1 and TRBJ2-7; weak D call: TRBD1 (6 bases). Trimming pared 3 bases from V and 3 bases from J, leaving 10 bases between. CDR3 length equals 13 residues. The germline gives CDR1 SGHRS, CDR2 YFSETQ. CDR3 DNA sequence: TGCGCCAGCAGCTCGGACAGACACTACGAGCAGTACTTC. This sequence encodes CASSSDRHYEQYF.

The CDR3 DNA sequence: TGCAGCGCCACAGGGGACAGGGAATCCACTGAAGCTTTCTTT. Its translation is CSATGDRESTEAFF. The chain uses TRBV29-1 and TRBJ1-1; 9 bases are a match to TRBD1. The CDR3 has 14 residues. Germline-derived CDR1 and CDR2 are SQVTM and ANQGSEA. V lost 7 bases and J lost 4; bases outside the gene matches: 10.

The chain carries TRBV11-2 and TRBJ1-2; the match to TRBD1 covers 7 bases. Trimming at V came to 1 base and at J to 5 bases, leaving 4 bases not matched to a gene. The CDR3 is made up of 14 amino acids. Germline-derived CDR1 and CDR2 are SGHAT and FQNNGV. CDR3 region: CASSLVQGLYGYTF. For the CDR3, the DNA is TGTGCCAGCAGCTTAGTACAGGGGCTTTATGGCTACACCTTC.

This sequence joins TRBV9 and TRBJ2-5; D possibly matches TRBD1 or TRBD2 (7 bases each). Germline V lookup: CDR1 SGDLS, CDR2 YYNGEE. This CDR3 region has 16 residues. The V and J ends lost 4 bases and 1 base respectively, with 17 bases between them. CDR3 sequence (DNA): TGTGCCAGCAGCCCCCAGACAGGGAGGGCCCAAGAGACCCAGTACTTC. It yields the protein CASSPQTGRAQETQYF.

The V and J genes are TRBV7-9 and TRBJ1-4; D may be TRBD1 (5 bases). The CDR3 runs 15 residues. Trimming removed 5 bases at V and 4 bases at J, with 14 bases between. Germline assignment: CDR1 SEHNR and CDR2 FQNEAQ (reference sequence). The CDR3 spells CASSAEGQINEKLFF. Here the CDR3 DNA reads TGTGCCAGCAGCGCGGAGGGGCAGATTAATGAAAAACTGTTTTTT.

Within the sample, this clone is large. The chain recombines TRBV2 with TRBJ1-6; D perhaps matches TRBD1 (6 bases). Germline V CDR1 and CDR2: SNHLY, FYNNEI. This CDR3 is built from 15 residues. With 3 bases removed from V and 10 bases from J, the gap between germline ends came to 16 bases. The CDR3 bases are TGTGCCAGCAGTGATTCGGGGGGCGTAAGCTCACCCCTCCACTTT. Its translation: CASSDSGGVSSPLHF. Variable domain in full (rest from reference TRBV2 and TRBJ1-6): EPEVTQTPSHQVTQMGQEVILRCVPISNHLYFYWYRQILGQKVEFLVSFYNNEISEKSEIFDDQFSVERPDGSNFTLKIRSTKLEDSAMYFCASSDSGGVSSPLHFGNGTRLTVT.

The chain employs TRBV4-2 and TRBJ1-2; D uncertain. Germline lookup yields CDR1 LGHNA and CDR2 YNFKEQ. Trimming pared 4 bases from V and 5 bases from J, leaving 20 bases between. There are 16 residues in the CDR3. CDR3 sequence: CASSPPVDVPGYGYTF. The CDR3 bases are TGTGCCAGCAGCCCCCCGGTTGATGTCCCGGGTTATGGCTACACCTTC.

This chain uses TRBV28 with TRBJ1-2; 7 bases match TRBD1. Germline-derived CDR1 and CDR2 are MDHEN and SYDVKM. The CDR3 covers 15 residues. V trimming: 6 bases; J trimming: 0 bases; junction bases outside the gene matches: 7. CDR3 DNA sequence: TGTGCCAGCAGCCCCGGACAGGTTCCTAACTATGGCTACACCTTC. Translation gives CASSPGQVPNYGYTF.

The V gene is TRBV10-3, the J gene TRBJ2-2, with D hard to call. V lost 2 bases and J lost 0, with 13 bases in between. Germline assignment: CDR1 ENHRY and CDR2 SYGVKD. The CDR3 length is 17 residues. The CDR3 DNA sequence: TGTGCCATCAGTGAGCGTACGGCTATCGCGAACACCGGGGAGCTGTTTTTT. Its translation is CAISERTAIANTGELFF.

The chain links TRBV18 to TRBJ2-1; 7 bases map to TRBD1. Germline V CDR1 and CDR2: KGHSH, LQKENI. V was pared by 3 bases and J by 8 bases, with 7 bases of the junction left unmatched. The CDR3 is 14 residues long. CDR3 sequence (DNA): TGTGCCAGCTCACCCACGGACAGGAATTATGAGCAGTTCTTC. This translates into CASSPTDRNYEQFF.

The chain uses TRBV5-1 and TRBJ2-5; D might be TRBD1 or TRBD2, each matching 5 bases. The germline V gene encodes CDR1 SGHRS and CDR2 YFSETQ. V was trimmed by 3 bases and J by 2 bases, leaving 11 bases between them. The CDR3 runs 14 residues. The CDR3 reads CASSSGTVQETQYF. Written as DNA, the CDR3 is TGCGCCAGCAGCTCAGGGACGGTTCAAGAGACCCAGTACTTC.

The V gene is TRBV2, the J gene TRBJ2-3; D is unresolved. The CDR3 has 14 amino acids. Trimming left V 4 bases short and J 0 bases short, with 8 bases between. In germline, CDR1 is SNHLY, CDR2 FYNNEI. CDR3 sequence reads: CASSVVGSTDTQYF. In DNA, the CDR3 is TGTGCCAGCAGTGTTGTGGGGAGCACAGATACGCAGTATTTT.

This clone was recorded once. This chain links TRBV6-1 with TRBJ1-1; D is uncertain. In germline, CDR1 is MNHNS, CDR2 SASEGT. This CDR3 spans 14 amino acids. V was trimmed by 5 bases and J by 2 bases, leaving 12 bases between them. CDR3 region: CASSPRETNTEAFF. DNA for the CDR3: TGTGCCAGCAGTCCCCGGGAGACCAACACTGAAGCTTTCTTT.

This chain uses TRBV2 with TRBJ1-2; 9 bases map to TRBD1. V lost 7 bases to trimming and J lost 8 bases; unmatched junction nucleotides: 8. The germline V gene encodes CDR1 SNHLY and CDR2 FYNNEI. The CDR3 is 13 amino acids. CDR3 DNA sequence: TGTGCCAGCACCGGACAGGGGAGTGTGGGCTACACCTTC. Its translation is CASTGQGSVGYTF.

The chain has TRBV10-2 and TRBJ2-3; D is undetermined. Trimming cost V 5 bases and J 2 bases, with 5 bases left between them. CDR1 and CDR2 (germline): WSHSY, SAAADI. The CDR3 sequence is 12 residues long. The CDR3 nucleotides are TGCGCCAGCAGTCAAGACACAGATACGCAGTATTTT. It codes for CASSQDTDTQYF.

This chain uses TRBV5-4 with TRBJ1-6, with D uncertain. This CDR3 contains 13 residues. With 0 bases removed from V and 10 bases from J, the gap between germline ends came to 8 bases. Germline loops: CDR1 SGHNT, CDR2 YYREEE (reference sequence). DNA of the CDR3: TGTGCCAGCAGCTTGGCCGCAGCGTCACCCCTCCACTTT. Protein product: CASSLAAASPLHF. Full variable domain (outside the CDR3, taken from reference TRBV5-4 and TRBJ1-6): ETGVTQSPTHLIKTRGQQVTLRCSSQSGHNTVSWYQQALGQGPQFIFQYYREEENGRGNFPPRFSGLQFPNYSSELNVNALELDDSALYLCASSLAAASPLHFGNGTRLTVT.

The CDR3 here is CASSFGSANYGYTF. For the CDR3, the DNA is TGCGCCAGCAGCTTCGGGTCAGCTAACTATGGCTACACCTTC. The chain uses TRBV5-1 and TRBJ1-2; the D is unclear. V was clipped by 2 bases and J by 0 bases, with 8 bases between them. Germline-derived CDR1 and CDR2 are SGHRS and YFSETQ. The CDR3 runs to 14 residues.

The CDR3 spells CASSPTSGGGNQPQHF. CDR3 sequence (DNA): TGTGCCAGCAGCCCAACCTCAGGGGGCGGGAATCAGCCCCAGCATTTT. The chain employs TRBV9 and TRBJ1-5, with TRBD1 matching 8 bases. This CDR3 is built from 16 residues. The germline CDR1 and CDR2 sequences are SGDLS and YYNGEE. V lost 4 bases and J lost 4; bases outside the gene matches: 10.

CDR3 coding DNA: TGTGCCAGCTCACGACTCGCCACAGGGCATGGGATGAACACTGAAGCTTTCTTT. This codes for CASSRLATGHGMNTEAFF. The chain recombines TRBV18 with TRBJ1-1; tentative D call: TRBD1 (6 bases). Germline V gene data show CDR1 as KGHSH and CDR2 as LQKENI. V gave up 4 bases and J gave up 0 bases, with 21 bases separating them. This CDR3 has 18 amino acids.

The J gene is TRBJ2-1, the V gene TRBV11-2; D is possibly TRBD1 (6 bases). Trimming took off 5 bases at V and 3 bases at J, with 11 bases between the two ends. CDR3 length: 14 residues. Germline CDR1 SGHAT, CDR2 FQNNGV. CDR3 in DNA: TGTGCCAGCAGCCCCCTGACAGGCTACAATGAGCAGTTCTTC. It codes for CASSPLTGYNEQFF.

The rearrangement links TRBV28 to TRBJ1-3; the D is unclear. CDR1 and CDR2 from the germline V gene are MDHEN and SYDVKM. This CDR3 is 13 amino acids long. V shed 4 bases and J shed 3 bases, with 7 bases lying between them. The CDR3 spells CASSWGVGNTIYF. Here the CDR3 DNA reads TGTGCCAGCAGTTGGGGAGTTGGAAACACCATATATTTT.

The chain recombines TRBV6-4 with TRBJ1-5; unclear D gene. V was pared by 3 bases and J by 4 bases, with 10 bases between. The CDR3 is 14 amino acids. Germline CDR1 is MRHNA and CDR2 is SNTAGT. The CDR3 region has the DNA TGTGCCAGCAGTGAGGACGGGATGAATCAGCCCCAGCATTTT. This sequence encodes CASSEDGMNQPQHF.

This clone counts as medium-sized. The sample has other DNA sequences that encode this CDR3 too. The J gene is TRBJ1-1, the V gene TRBV9, with 8 bases lining up with TRBD1. This CDR3 has 15 amino acids. The V gene's germline CDR1 is SGDLS and CDR2 YYNGEE. J lost 1 base, V lost 0 bases, and 2 bases had no gene match. CDR3 in amino acids: CASSVGTGSNTEAFF. The CDR3, as DNA: TGTGCCAGCAGCGTAGGGACAGGGTCGAACACTGAAGCTTTCTTT.

This chain uses TRBV7-6 with TRBJ1-3, with D unresolved. Germline V gene sequence: CDR1 SGHVS, CDR2 FNYEAQ. The V end was cut by 0 bases, the J end by 4 bases, with 10 bases between. This CDR3 is built from 15 residues. In nucleotides, the CDR3 is TGTGCCAGCAGCTTAGCGACCGAACCCGGAAACACCATATATTTT. This codes for CASSLATEPGNTIYF.